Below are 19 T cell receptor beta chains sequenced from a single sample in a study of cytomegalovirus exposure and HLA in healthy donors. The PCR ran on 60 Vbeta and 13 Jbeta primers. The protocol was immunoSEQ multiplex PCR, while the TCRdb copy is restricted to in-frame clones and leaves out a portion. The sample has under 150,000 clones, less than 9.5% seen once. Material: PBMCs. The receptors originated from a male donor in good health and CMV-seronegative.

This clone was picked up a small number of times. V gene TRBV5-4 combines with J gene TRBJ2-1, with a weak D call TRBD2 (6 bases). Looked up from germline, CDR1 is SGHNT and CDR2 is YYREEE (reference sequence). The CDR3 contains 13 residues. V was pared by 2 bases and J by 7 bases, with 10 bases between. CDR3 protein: CASSFGEVNEQFF. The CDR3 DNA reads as TGTGCCAGCAGCTTCGGGGAGGTAAATGAGCAGTTCTTC. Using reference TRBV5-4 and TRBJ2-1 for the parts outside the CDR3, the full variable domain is ETGVTQSPTHLIKTRGQQVTLRCSSQSGHNTVSWYQQALGQGPQFIFQYYREEENGRGNFPPRFSGLQFPNYSSELNVNALELDDSALYLCASSFGEVNEQFFGPGTRLTVL.

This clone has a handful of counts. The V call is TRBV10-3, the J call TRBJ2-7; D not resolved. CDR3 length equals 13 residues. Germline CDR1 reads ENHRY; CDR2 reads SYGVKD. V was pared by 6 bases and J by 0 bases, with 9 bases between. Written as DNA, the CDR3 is TGTGCCATCAGCCACGGTAGCTCCTACGAGCAGTACTTC. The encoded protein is CAISHGSSYEQYF.

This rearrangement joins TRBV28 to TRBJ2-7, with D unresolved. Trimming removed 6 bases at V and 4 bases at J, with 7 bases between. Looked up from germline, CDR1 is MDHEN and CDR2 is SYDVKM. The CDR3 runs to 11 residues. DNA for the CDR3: TGTGCCAGCAGAAACTCTTACGAGCAGTACTTC. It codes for CASRNSYEQYF.

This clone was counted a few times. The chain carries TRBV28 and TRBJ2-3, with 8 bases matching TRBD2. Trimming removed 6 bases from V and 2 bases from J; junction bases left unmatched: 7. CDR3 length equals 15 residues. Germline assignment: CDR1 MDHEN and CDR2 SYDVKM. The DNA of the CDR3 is TGTGCCAGCAGCCCGGGACTAGGATACACAGATACGCAGTATTTT. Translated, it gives CASSPGLGYTDTQYF.

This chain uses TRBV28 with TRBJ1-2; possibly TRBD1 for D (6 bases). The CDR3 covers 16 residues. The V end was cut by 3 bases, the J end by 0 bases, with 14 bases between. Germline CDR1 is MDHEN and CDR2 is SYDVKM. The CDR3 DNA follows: TGTGCCAGCAGTTTTAGGGACACCAGAGCTAACTATGGCTACACCTTC. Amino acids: CASSFRDTRANYGYTF.

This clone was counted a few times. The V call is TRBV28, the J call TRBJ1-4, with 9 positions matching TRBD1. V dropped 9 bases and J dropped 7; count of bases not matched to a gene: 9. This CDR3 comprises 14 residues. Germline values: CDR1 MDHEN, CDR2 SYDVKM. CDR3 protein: CASYPGQGGEKLFF. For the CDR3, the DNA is TGTGCCAGTTATCCGGGACAGGGTGGTGAAAAACTGTTTTTT.

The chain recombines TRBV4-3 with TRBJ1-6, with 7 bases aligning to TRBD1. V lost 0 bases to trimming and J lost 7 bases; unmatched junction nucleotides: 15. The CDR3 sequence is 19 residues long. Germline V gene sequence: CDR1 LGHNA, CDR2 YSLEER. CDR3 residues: CASSQDIAQGISGNSPLHF. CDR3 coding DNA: TGCGCCAGCAGCCAAGATATTGCACAGGGGATTTCGGGGAATTCACCCCTCCACTTT.

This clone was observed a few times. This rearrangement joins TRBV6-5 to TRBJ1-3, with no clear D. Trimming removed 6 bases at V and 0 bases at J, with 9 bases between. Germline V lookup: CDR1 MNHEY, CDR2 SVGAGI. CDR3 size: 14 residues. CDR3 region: CASRPEASGNTIYF. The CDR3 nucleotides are TGTGCCAGCAGGCCCGAAGCCTCTGGAAACACCATATATTTT.

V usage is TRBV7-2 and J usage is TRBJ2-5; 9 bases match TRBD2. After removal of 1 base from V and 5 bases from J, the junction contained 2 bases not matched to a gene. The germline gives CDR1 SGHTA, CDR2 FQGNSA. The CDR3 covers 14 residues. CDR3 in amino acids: CASSLVAGVETQYF. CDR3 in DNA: TGTGCCAGCAGCTTAGTAGCGGGAGTGGAGACCCAGTACTTC.

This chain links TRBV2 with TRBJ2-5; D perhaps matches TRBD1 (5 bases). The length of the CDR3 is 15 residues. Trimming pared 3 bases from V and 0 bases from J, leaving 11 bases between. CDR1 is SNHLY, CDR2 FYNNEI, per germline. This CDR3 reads CASSELQEYQETQYF. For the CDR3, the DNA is TGTGCCAGCAGTGAGTTACAGGAGTACCAAGAGACCCAGTACTTC.

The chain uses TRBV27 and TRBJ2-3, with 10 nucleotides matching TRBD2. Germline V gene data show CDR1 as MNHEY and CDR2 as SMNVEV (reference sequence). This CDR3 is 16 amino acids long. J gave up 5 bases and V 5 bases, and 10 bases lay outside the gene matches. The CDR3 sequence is CASSRPLAGAGDTQYF. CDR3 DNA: TGTGCCAGCAGTCGGCCCCTAGCGGGGGCGGGAGATACGCAGTATTTT.

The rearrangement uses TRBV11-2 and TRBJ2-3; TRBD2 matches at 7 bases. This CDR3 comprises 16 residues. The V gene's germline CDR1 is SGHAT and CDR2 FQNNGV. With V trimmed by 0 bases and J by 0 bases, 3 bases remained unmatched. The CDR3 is CASSLETSPSTDTQYF. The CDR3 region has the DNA TGTGCCAGCAGCTTAGAGACTAGCCCTAGCACAGATACGCAGTATTTT.

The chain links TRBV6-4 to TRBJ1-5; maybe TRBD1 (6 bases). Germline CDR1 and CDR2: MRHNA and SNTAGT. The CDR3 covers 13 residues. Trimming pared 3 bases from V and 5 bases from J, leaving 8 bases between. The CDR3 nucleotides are TGTGCCAGCAGTGAGGGGGGGCATCAGCCCCAGCATTTT. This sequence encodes CASSEGGHQPQHF.

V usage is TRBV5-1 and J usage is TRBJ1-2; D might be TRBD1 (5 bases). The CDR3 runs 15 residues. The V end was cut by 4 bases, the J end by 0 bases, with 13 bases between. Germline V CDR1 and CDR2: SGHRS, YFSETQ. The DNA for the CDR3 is TGCGCCAGCAGCCCATTTGGAGGGGCTAACTATGGCTACACCTTC. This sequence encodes CASSPFGGANYGYTF.

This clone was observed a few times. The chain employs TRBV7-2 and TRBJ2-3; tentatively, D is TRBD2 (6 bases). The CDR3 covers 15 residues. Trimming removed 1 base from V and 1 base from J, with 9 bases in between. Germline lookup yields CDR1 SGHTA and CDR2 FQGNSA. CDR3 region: CASSLGGVGTDTQYF. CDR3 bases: TGTGCCAGCAGCTTAGGGGGGGTGGGCACAGATACGCAGTATTTT. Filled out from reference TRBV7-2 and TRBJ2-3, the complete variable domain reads GAGVSQSPSNKVTEKGKDVELRCDPISGHTALYWYRQSLGQGLEFLIYFQGNSAPDKSGLPSDRFSAERTGGSVSTLTIQRTQQEDSAVYLCASSLGGVGTDTQYFGPGTRLTVL.

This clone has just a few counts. DNA of the CDR3: TGTGCCAGCAGCTTCGGCGGGCAGTATAATTCACCCCTCCACTTT. It yields the protein CASSFGGQYNSPLHF. The rearrangement links TRBV5-6 to TRBJ1-6; unclear D gene. Germline-derived CDR1 and CDR2 are SGHDT and YYEEEE. Trimming removed 2 bases at V and 4 bases at J, with 10 bases between. CDR3 length: 15 amino acids.

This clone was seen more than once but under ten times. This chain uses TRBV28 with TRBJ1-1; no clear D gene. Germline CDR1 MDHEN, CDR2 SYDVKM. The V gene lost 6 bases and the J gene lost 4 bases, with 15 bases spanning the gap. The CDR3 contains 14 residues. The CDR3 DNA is TGTGCCAGCAGCTTCATTTACAGTTCCACTGAAGCTTTCTTT. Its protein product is CASSFIYSSTEAFF. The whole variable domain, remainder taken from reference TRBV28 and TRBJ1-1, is DVKVTQSSRYLVKRTGEKVFLECVQDMDHENMFWYRQDPGLGLRLIYFSYDVKMKEKGDIPEGYSVSREKKERFSLILESASTNQTSMYLCASSFIYSSTEAFFGQGTRLTVV.

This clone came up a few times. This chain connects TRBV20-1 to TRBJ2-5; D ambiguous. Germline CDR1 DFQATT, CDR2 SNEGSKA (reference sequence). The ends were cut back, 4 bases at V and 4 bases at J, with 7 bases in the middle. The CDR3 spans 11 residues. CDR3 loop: CSAKHRETQYF. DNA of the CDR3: TGCAGTGCTAAGCACCGAGAGACCCAGTACTTC.

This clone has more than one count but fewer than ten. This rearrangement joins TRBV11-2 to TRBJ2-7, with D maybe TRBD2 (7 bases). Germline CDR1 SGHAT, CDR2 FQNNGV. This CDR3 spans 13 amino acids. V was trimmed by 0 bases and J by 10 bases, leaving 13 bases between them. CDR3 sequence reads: CASSLDSRGLQYF. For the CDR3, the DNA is TGTGCCAGCAGCTTAGATTCGCGGGGGCTACAGTACTTC. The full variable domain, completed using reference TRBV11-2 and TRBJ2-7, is EAGVAQSPRYKIIEKRQSVAFWCNPISGHATLYWYQQILGQGPKLLIQFQNNGVVDDSQLPKDRFSAERLKGVDSTLKIQPAKLEDSAVYLCASSLDSRGLQYFGPGTRLTVT.